The clone carrying this T cell receptor beta chain appeared many times. The antigen is not known. The data stem from a study of regulatory T cells in long-lasting Graves disease. Findings of the study overall: Under persistent disease, TRBV28, TRBJ1-2 and TRBJ2-5 were used preferentially.

Time point noted: newly diagnosed GD, antithyroid drugs for less than 3 months. After RNA was extracted from PBMCs, the TCR library was made from it. The V end was cut by 1 base, the J end by 8 bases, with 9 bases between. This CDR3 region has 13 residues. Germline CDR1 is MNHNS and CDR2 is SASEGT. The authors built TCR beta libraries using iRepertoire HTBI primers and Arm-PCR of CDR3 regions. In TCRdb, the multiplex PCR reads were re-called with MiXCR into one record per CDR3 protein. The sample shows 440,000 or so distinct CDR3 sequences, 14% to 15% of them seen only once. This sample was shared with a second study, whose subject was T cells in Graves' hyperthyroidism and ophthalmopathy. As that report states: The model forecast ophthalmopathy, anticipating it by a median about six months before onset.

The sequencing here drew on peripheral blood mononuclear cells (PBMCs), taken at new diagnosis, from a patient treated with antithyroid drugs. V is TRBV6-1 and J is TRBJ2-1; no clear D gene. The TCR originated in a woman aged 25 to 39 with Graves disease. The CDR3 DNA sequence: TGTGCCAGCAGTGAAGGCTTTGGGGATGAGCAGTTCTTC. It translates to CASSEGFGDEQFF.